This T cell receptor (beta chain) was captured by sequencing in a study of CD8+ T cells in alopecia areata. Study in general: Each day, treated patients took oral tofacitinib twice, at 5 to 10 mg per dose.

The treatment was: oral pan-JAK inhibitor, 5-10 mg twice daily. The germline V gene has CDR1 SQVTM and CDR2 ANQGSEA. The CDR3 covers 15 residues. V trimming: 1 base; J trimming: 1 base; junction bases outside the gene matches: 4. TCR sequencing used cDNA made by reverse transcription of extracted RNA. Sequencing used immunoSEQ multiplex PCR; TCRdb keeps in-frame clones, though not all of them. Among about 170,000 clones listed, 50% to 75% were seen once. The source of this sequence is a human donor with alopecia areata. The material sequenced was CD4+ T cells sorted from blood, taken at approximately week 61, from a patient treated with tofacitinib. This chain joins TRBV29-1 and TRBJ2-4; 7 bases line up with TRBD2. The CDR3 loop is CSVEGGGAAKNIQYF. CDR3 nucleotide sequence: TGCAGCGTTGAAGGGGGAGGGGCGGCCAAAAACATTCAGTACTTC. Filled out from reference TRBV29-1 and TRBJ2-4, the complete variable domain reads SAVISQKPSRDICQRGTSLTIQCQVDSQVTMMFWYRQQPGQSLTLIATANQGSEATYESGFVIDKFPISRPNLTFSTLTVSNMSPEDSSIYLCSVEGGGAAKNIQYFGAGTRLSVL.